This TCR beta chain came from a study of CD8+CD57+ T cells in acquired aplastic anemia (dated by TCRdb to the late 2010s). About the full investigation: On average, sorted CD4+ and CD8+ cells yielded approximately 3 ug of extracted DNA, with a range of roughly 0.18 to 30 ug. Healthy donor samples averaged approximately 10 million reads for CD4+ and 11 million to 13 million for CD8+ cells.

General conclusions and limits of the study: Patients and healthy controls showed no significant difference in CD8+ Simpson's diversity (P=0.060). Roughly 29 CD8+ CDR3 sequences were found to be shared between patients and controls, but these sequences appeared to be highly expressed in patients and within the immunodominant clones of the patients.

Genomic DNA was used as template for profiling of TCR beta VDJ combinations and CDR3 sequences. An Illumina HiSeq 2000 was the platform used for TCR repertoire sequencing. On the study's bioinformatics: Repertoires were assessed using TRBV/TRBJ rearrangement plots, CDR3 size and DJ length profiles, and Simpson's diversity index. Whichever DNA sequence was most abundant in the deep sequencing data was defined as the immunodominant clone. CDR3 amino acid sequences were screened for sharing across subjects and were compared with published repertoires and the VDJdb database. Using fastp trimming at Q25 and MiXCR clonotype assembly, TCRdb reanalyzed the public sequencing data and kept in-frame beta chains. A single entry per CDR3 protein holds the most common genes and DNA from its merged rows. The V and J calls and clone size come from TCRdb's table, not from the authors' own analysis. The sample contains a few hundred thousand distinct CDR3 sequences, 34% of them found a single time. The ten largest clonotypes hold roughly 1.1% of the sample.

Note on this clonotype: It lacks a known antigen. One base away there is no much larger clone; base qualities are not given.

The study deep-sequenced TCR repertoires of sorted CD4+ and CD8+ blood T cells from severe aplastic anemia patients and healthy subjects. Ficoll-Paque density gradient centrifugation was used to isolate peripheral blood mononuclear cells. Before DNA extraction, CD4+ and CD8+ T cells were sorted with FACS or magnetic beads. Reading from cysteine to phenylalanine, the CDR3 counts 17 amino acids. This entry keeps only the CDR3 DNA: 51 bases, framed from base 1. V is cut back by 5 bases and J by 6 bases, with 15 bases in the junction unmatched. Via the germline V gene (reference sequence), CDR1 is DFQATT and CDR2 SNEGSKA.

This clonotype was obtained from a human donor in good health, serving as a control. The chain was built from TRBV20-1 and TRBJ2-5, with 13 bases aligning to TRBD2. Material: sorted CD4+, CD8+, or CD8+CD57+ T cells (not recorded which) from PBMCs. This receptor has the CDR3 CSAGTTSGRKGSQTQYF. The DNA is TGCAGTGCTGGAACGACTAGCGGGAGGAAGGGGTCACAGACCCAGTACTTC.